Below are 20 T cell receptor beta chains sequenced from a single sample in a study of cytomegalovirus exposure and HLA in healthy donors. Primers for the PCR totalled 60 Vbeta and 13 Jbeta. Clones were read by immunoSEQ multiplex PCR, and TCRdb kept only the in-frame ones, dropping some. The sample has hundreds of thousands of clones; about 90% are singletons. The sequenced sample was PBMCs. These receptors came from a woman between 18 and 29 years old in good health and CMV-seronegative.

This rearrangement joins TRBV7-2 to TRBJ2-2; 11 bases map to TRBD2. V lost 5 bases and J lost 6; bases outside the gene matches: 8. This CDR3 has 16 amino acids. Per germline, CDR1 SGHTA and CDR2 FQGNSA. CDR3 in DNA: TGTGCCAGCAGCGCGGTTAGCGGGGGGGCTCCCGGGGAGCTGTTTTTT. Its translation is CASSAVSGGAPGELFF. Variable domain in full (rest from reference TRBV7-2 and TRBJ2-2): GAGVSQSPSNKVTEKGKDVELRCDPISGHTALYWYRQSLGQGLEFLIYFQGNSAPDKSGLPSDRFSAERTGGSVSTLTIQRTQQEDSAVYLCASSAVSGGAPGELFFGEGSRLTVL.

In nucleotides, the CDR3 is TGTGCCAGCAGCGTAGACAATACGCAGTATTTT. It is translated as CASSVDNTQYF. J is TRBJ2-3 and V is TRBV9; D gene ambiguous. The CDR3 loop spans 11 amino acids. Germline V CDR1 and CDR2: SGDLS, YYNGEE. V lost 0 bases, J lost 7 bases, and 3 bases lay in between.

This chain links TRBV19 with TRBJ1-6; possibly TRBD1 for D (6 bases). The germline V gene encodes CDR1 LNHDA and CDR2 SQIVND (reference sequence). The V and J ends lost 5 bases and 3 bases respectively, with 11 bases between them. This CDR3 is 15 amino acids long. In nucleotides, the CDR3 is TGTGCCAGTAGTCAACAGGGAAACTATAATTCACCCCTCCACTTT. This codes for CASSQQGNYNSPLHF.

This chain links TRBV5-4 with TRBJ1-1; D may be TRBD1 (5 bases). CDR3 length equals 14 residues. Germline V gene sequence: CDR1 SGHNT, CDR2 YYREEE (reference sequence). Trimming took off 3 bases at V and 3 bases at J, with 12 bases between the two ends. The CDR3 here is CASSWGGVDTEAFF. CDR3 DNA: TGTGCCAGCAGCTGGGGGGGGGTCGACACTGAAGCTTTCTTT.

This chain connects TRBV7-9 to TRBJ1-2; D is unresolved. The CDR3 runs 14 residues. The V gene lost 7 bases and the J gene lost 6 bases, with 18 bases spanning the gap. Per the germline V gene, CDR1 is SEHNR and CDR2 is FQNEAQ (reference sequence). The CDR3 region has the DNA TGTGCCAGCACCAACCAAATGGAGATAGATGGCTACACCTTC. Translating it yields CASTNQMEIDGYTF. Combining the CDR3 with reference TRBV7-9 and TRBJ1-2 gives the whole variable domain DTGVSQNPRHKITKRGQNVTFRCDPISEHNRLYWYRQTLGQGPEFLTYFQNEAQLEKSRLLSDRFSAERPKGSFSTLEIQRTEQGDSAMYLCASTNQMEIDGYTFGSGTRLTVV.

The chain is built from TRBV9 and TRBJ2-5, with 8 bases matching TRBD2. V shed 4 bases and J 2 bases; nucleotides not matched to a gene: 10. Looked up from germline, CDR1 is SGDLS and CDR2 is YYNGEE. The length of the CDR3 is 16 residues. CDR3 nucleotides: TGTGCCAGCAGCCCTCGCCAAGCGGGGGTTCAAGAGACCCAGTACTTC. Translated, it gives CASSPRQAGVQETQYF.

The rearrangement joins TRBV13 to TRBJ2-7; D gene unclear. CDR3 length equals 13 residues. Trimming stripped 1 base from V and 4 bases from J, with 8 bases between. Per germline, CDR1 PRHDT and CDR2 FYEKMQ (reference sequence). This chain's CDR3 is CASSLESGYEQYF. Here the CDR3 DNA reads TGTGCCAGCAGCTTAGAGTCAGGTTACGAGCAGTACTTC.

CDR3 loop: CASTGLSNNEQFF. As DNA, the CDR3 is TGCGCCAGCACGGGACTATCTAACAATGAGCAGTTCTTC. The rearrangement uses TRBV5-1 and TRBJ2-1, with 7 bases fitting TRBD2. Germline lookup yields CDR1 SGHRS and CDR2 YFSETQ. J gave up 5 bases and V 6 bases, and 5 bases lay outside the gene matches. The CDR3 has 13 amino acids.

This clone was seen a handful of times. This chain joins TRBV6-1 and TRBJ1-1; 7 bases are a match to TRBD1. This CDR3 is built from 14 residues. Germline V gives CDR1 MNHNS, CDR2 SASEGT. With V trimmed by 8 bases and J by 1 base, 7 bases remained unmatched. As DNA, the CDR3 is TGTGCCAGCGTACAGGGGTTGGGGAACACTGAAGCTTTCTTT. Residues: CASVQGLGNTEAFF.

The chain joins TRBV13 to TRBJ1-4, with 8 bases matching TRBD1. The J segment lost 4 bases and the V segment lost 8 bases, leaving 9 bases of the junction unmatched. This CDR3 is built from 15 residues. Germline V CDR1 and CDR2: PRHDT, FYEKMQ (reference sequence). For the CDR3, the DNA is TGTGCCAGCCGGACAGGGATCATCGGTAATGAAAAACTGTTTTTT. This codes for CASRTGIIGNEKLFF.

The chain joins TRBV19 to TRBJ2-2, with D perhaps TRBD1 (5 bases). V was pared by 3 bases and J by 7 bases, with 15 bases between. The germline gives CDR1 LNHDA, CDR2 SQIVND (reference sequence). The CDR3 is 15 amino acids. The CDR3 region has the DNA TGTGCCAGTAGTATCAAGGCAGGGAACGGCGGGGAGCTGTTTTTT. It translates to CASSIKAGNGGELFF.

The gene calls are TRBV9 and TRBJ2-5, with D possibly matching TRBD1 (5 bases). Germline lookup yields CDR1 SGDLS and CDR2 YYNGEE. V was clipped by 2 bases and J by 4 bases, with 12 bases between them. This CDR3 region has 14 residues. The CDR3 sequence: CASSVTGQGETQYF. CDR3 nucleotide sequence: TGTGCCAGCAGCGTCACGGGCCAGGGAGAGACCCAGTACTTC.

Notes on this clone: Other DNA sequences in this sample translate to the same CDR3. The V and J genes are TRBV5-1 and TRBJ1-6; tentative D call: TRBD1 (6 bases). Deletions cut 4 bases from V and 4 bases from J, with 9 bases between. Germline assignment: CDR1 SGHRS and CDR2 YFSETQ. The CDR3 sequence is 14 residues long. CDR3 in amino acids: CASSQQGYNSPLHF. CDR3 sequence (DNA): TGCGCCAGCAGCCAACAGGGTTATAATTCACCCCTCCACTTT. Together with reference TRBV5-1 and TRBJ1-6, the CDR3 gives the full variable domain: KAGVTQTPRYLIKTRGQQVTLSCSPISGHRSVSWYQQTPGQGLQFLFEYFSETQRNKGNFPGRFSGRQFSNSRSEMNVSTLELGDSALYLCASSQQGYNSPLHFGNGTRLTVT.

The CDR3 nucleotides are TGTGCCAGCAAACCACCAGACACGTATCAAGAGACCCAGTACTTC. Protein: CASKPPDTYQETQYF. The chain has TRBV6-6 and TRBJ2-5; unclear D gene. Trimming shortened V by 7 bases and J by 2 bases, and 17 bases separated the two germline ends. This CDR3 comprises 15 residues. CDR1 MNHNY and CDR2 SVGAGI come from the germline V gene (reference sequence).

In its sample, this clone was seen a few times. CDR3 loop: CASSQESPMTDTQYF. CDR3 in DNA: TGTGCCAGCAGCCAAGAGTCCCCAATGACAGATACGCAGTATTTT. V usage is TRBV4-2 and J usage is TRBJ2-3; D uncertain. CDR3 length equals 15 residues. The germline V gene encodes CDR1 LGHNA and CDR2 YNFKEQ. Deletions cut 0 bases from V and 3 bases from J, with 10 bases between.

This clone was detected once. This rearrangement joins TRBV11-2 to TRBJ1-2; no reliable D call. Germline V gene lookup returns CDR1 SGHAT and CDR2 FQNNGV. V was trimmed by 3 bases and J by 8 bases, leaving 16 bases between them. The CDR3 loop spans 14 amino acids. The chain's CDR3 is CASSFTEGLRGYTF. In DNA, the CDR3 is TGTGCCAGCAGCTTTACTGAAGGCCTGAGGGGCTACACCTTC.

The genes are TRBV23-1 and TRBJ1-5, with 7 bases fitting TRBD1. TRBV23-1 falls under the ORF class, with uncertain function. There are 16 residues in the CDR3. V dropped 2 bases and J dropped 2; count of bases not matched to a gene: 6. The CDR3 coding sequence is TGCGCCAGCAGTCAAAATTGGGGACAGCGCAATCAGCCCCAGCATTTT. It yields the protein CASSQNWGQRNQPQHF.

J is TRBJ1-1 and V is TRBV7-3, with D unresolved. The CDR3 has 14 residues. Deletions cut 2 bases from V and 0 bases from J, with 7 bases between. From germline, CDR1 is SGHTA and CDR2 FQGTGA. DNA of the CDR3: TGTGCCAGCAGCTTATTATCAGTGAACACTGAAGCTTTCTTT. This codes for CASSLLSVNTEAFF.

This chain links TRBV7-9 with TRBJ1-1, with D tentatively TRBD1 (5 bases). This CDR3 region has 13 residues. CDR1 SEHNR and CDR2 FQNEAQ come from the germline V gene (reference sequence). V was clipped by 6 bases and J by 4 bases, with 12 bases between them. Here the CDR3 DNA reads TGTGCCAGCAGTCCTGGGGGGGGCACTGAAGCTTTCTTT. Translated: CASSPGGGTEAFF.

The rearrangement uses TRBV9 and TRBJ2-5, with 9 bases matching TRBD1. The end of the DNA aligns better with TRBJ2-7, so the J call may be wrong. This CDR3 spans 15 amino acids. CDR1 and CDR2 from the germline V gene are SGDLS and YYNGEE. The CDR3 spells CASSVTGTGTYEQYF. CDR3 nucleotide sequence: TGTGCCAGCAGCGTGACCGGGACAGGGACCTACGAGCAGTACTTC.